Listed below are T cell receptor beta chains from one sample, sequenced in a study of control samples from healthy donors and cancer patients. The method was immunoSEQ multiplex PCR; TCRdb's version includes in-frame clones alone and lacks a portion of them. Found here are roughly 84,000 clones, around 92% of them singletons; the top ten hold approximately 15%. The sequencing input was blood. The receptors come from a man in his forties or fifties in good health. Each CDR3 is given with its conserved first and last residue. D genes are given only for firm matches. Only some rows state a clone size, as once, few, many or a class for expanded clones.

j_call,clone_size,v_call,d_call,cdr3_aa,cdr3_nt
TRBJ1-2,once,TRBV7-9,TRBD1,CASSHDRDEGYTF,TGTGCCAGCAGCCATGACAGGGATGAGGGCTACACCTTC
TRBJ1-2,-,TRBV27,-,CASSFRENYGYTF,TGTGCCAGCAGTTTTCGGGAGAACTATGGCTACACCTTC
TRBJ1-3,-,TRBV19,-,CASREHSGNTIYF,TGTGCCAGTAGGGAACATTCTGGAAACACCATATATTTT
TRBJ2-1,-,TRBV3-1/TRBV3-2,-,CASSYIGGAANEQFF,TGTGCCAGCAGCTATATAGGGGGGGCAGCCAATGAGCAGTTCTTC
TRBJ1-5,-,TRBV14,-,CASSQDVILGLGLNQPQHF,TGTGCCAGCAGCCAAGATGTTATTCTAGGGTTGGGGCTCAATCAGCCCCAGCATTTT
TRBJ1-6,-,TRBV27,-,CASSSRKASSYNSPLHF,TGTGCCAGCAGTTCCCGAAAGGCGAGCTCCTATAATTCACCCCTCCACTTT
TRBJ2-2,-,TRBV7-2,TRBD1,CASSSGTGGTTGELFF,TGTGCCAGCAGTTCCGGGACAGGGGGTACCACCGGGGAGCTGTTTTTT
TRBJ2-7,-,TRBV18,-,CASSEQGTIYEQYF,TGTGCCAGCTCAGAACAGGGCACAATCTACGAGCAGTACTTC
TRBJ1-4,-,TRBV3-1/TRBV3-2,-,CASSAPEGATNEKLFF,TGTGCCAGCAGCGCCCCTGAGGGTGCAACTAATGAAAAACTGTTTTTT
TRBJ1-2,-,TRBV6-6,TRBD1,CAIGGQGAPGYTF,TGTGCCATAGGAGGGCAGGGGGCGCCGGGCTACACCTTC
TRBJ2-5,-,TRBV5-1,TRBD2,CASSATSGRETQYF,TGCGCCAGCAGCGCGACTAGCGGGAGAGAGACCCAGTACTTC
TRBJ1-3,-,TRBV30,TRBD1,CAWSSTGSGNTIYF,TGTGCCTGGAGTTCGACAGGGTCAGGAAACACCATATATTTT
TRBJ1-2,-,TRBV5-1,TRBD1,CASSTGESYGYTF,TGCGCCAGCTCCACAGGGGAAAGCTATGGCTACACCTTC
TRBJ1-1,-,TRBV19,-,CASSVGAGQAFF,TGTGCCAGTAGTGTCGGGGCAGGCCAAGCTTTCTTT